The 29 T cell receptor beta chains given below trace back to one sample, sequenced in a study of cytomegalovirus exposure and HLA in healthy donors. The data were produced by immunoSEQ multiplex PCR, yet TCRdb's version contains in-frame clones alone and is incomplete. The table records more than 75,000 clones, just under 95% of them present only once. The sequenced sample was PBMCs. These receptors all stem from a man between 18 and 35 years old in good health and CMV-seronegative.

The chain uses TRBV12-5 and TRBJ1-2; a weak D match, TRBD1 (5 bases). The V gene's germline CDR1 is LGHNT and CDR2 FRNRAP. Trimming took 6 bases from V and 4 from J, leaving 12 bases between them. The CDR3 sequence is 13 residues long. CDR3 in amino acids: CASGPGGVYGYTF. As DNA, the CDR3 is TGTGCTAGTGGACCTGGGGGGGTCTATGGCTACACCTTC.

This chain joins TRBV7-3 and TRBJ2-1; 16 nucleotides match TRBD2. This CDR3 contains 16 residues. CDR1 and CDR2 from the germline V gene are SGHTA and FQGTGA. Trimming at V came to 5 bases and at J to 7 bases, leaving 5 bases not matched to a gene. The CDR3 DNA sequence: TGTGCCAGCAGCCCTGGGACTAGCGGGAGGGGTAATGAGCAGTTCTTC. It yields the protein CASSPGTSGRGNEQFF.

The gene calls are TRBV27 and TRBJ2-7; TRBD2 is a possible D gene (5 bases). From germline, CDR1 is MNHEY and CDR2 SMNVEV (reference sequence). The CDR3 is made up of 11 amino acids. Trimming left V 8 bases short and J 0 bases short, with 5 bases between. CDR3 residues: CASGSSYEQYF. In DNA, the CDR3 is TGTGCCAGCGGGAGCTCCTACGAGCAGTACTTC.

The CDR3 protein is CASSFRPRNYGYTF. The CDR3 DNA reads TGTGCCAGCAGTTTCCGACCGAGGAACTATGGCTACACCTTC. The chain employs TRBV27 and TRBJ1-2; D is unclear. V lost 3 bases and J lost 2, with 10 bases in between. Germline V gene data show CDR1 as MNHEY and CDR2 as SMNVEV (reference sequence). The CDR3 totals 14 residues.

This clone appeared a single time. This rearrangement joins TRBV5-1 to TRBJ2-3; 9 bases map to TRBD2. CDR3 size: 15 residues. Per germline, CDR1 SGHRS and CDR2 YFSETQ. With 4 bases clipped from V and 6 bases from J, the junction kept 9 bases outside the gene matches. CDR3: CASSAGTSNLDTQYF. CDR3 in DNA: TGCGCCAGCAGCGCCGGGACTAGCAATCTTGATACGCAGTATTTT.

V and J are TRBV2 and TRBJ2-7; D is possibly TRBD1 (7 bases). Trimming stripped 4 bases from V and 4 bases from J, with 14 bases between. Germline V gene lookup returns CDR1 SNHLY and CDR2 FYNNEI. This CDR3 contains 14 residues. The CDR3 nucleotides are TGTGCCAGCAGTGTGGGGGGACAGAGTTACGAGCAGTACTTC. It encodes CASSVGGQSYEQYF.

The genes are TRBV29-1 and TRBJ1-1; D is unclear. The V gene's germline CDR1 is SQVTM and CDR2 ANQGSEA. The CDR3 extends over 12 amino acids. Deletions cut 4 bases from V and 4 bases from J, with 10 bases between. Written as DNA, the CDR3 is TGCAGCGTTGGGGCAGCTCTCACTGAAGCTTTCTTT. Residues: CSVGAALTEAFF.

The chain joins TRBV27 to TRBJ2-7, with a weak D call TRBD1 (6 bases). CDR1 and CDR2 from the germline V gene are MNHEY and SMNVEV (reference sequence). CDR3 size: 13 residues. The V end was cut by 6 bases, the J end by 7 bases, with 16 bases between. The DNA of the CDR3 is TGTGCCAGCAGATGGGATCAGGGGCGGGAGCAGTACTTC. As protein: CASRWDQGREQYF.

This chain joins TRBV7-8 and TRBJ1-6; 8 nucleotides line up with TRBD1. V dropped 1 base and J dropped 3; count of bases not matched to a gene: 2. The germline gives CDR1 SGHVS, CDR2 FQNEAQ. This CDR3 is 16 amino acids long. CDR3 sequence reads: CASSLVGQVYNSPLHF. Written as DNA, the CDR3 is TGTGCCAGCAGCTTAGTGGGACAGGTCTATAATTCACCCCTCCACTTT.

CDR3 protein: CASSLGHGGVTPSGNTIYF. The CDR3 bases are TGTGCCAGCAGCTTAGGCCACGGGGGGGTAACCCCCTCTGGAAACACCATATATTTT. The chain combines TRBV13 with TRBJ1-3, with D tentatively TRBD1 (5 bases). The CDR3 loop spans 19 amino acids. The germline CDR1 and CDR2 sequences are PRHDT and FYEKMQ (reference sequence). Deletions cut 0 bases from V and 0 bases from J, with 18 bases between.

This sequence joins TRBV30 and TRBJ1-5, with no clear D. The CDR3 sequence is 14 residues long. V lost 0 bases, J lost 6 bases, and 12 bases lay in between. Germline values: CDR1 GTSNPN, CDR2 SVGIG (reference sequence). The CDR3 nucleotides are TGTGCCTGGAGTGTGGTTAATAGCTTTCAGCCCCAGCATTTT. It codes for CAWSVVNSFQPQHF.

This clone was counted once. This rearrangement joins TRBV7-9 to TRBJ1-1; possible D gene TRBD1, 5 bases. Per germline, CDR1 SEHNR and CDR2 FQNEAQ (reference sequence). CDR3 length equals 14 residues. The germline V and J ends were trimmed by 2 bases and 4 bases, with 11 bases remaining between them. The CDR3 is CASSLSQGTTEAFF. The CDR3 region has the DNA TGTGCCAGCAGCTTATCCCAGGGTACCACTGAAGCTTTCTTT.

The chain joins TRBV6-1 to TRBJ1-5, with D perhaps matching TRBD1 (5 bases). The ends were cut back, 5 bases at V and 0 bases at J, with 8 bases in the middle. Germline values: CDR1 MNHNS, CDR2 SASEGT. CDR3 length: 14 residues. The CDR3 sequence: CASSRGDSNQPQHF. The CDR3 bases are TGTGCCAGCAGTCGGGGGGATAGCAATCAGCCCCAGCATTTT.

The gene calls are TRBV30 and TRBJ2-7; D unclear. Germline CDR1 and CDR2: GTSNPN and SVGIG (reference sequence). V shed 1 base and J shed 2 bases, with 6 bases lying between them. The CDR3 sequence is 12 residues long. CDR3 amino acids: CAWSDTTYEQYF. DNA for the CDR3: TGTGCCTGGAGTGACACAACCTACGAGCAGTACTTC.

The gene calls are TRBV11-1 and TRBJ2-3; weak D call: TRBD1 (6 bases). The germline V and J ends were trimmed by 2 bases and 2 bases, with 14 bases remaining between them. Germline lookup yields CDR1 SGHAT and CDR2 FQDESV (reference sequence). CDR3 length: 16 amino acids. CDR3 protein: CASSLRSRGDTDTQYF. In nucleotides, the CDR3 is TGTGCCAGCAGCTTAAGGAGCAGGGGAGACACAGATACGCAGTATTTT.

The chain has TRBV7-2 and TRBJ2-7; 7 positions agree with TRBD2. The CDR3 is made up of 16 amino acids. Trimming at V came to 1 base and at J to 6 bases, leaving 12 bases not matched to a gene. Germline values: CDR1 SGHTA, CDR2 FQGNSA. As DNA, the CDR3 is TGTGCCAGCAGCTTAGATAGGCGGGAGTGGGGAGGCGAGCAGTACTTC. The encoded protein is CASSLDRREWGGEQYF.

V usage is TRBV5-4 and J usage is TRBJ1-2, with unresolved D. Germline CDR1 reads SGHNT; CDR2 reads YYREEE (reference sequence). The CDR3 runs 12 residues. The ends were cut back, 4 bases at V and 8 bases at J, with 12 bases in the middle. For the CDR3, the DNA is TGTGCCAGCAGCAGCGCCCAGCGGGGCTACACCTTC. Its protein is CASSSAQRGYTF.

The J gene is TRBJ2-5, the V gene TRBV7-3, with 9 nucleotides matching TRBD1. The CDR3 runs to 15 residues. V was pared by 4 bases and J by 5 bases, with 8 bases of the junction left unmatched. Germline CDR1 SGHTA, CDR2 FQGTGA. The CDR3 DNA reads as TGTGCCAGCAGCTCCACAGGGGGCCCCATCGAGACCCAGTACTTC. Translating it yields CASSSTGGPIETQYF.

CDR3 sequence: CASSLREAGVGETQYF. The CDR3 DNA reads TGTGCCAGCAGCTTAAGAGAAGCGGGAGTTGGAGAGACCCAGTACTTC. The V gene is TRBV5-4, the J gene TRBJ2-5; TRBD2 matches at 8 bases. With V trimmed by 2 bases and J by 4 bases, 10 bases remained unmatched. CDR1 SGHNT and CDR2 YYREEE come from the germline V gene (reference sequence). The CDR3 contains 16 residues.

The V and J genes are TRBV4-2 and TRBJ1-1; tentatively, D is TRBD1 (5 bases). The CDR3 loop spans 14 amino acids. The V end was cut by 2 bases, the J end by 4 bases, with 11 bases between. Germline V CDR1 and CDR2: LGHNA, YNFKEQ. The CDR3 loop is CASSQSRQLTEAFF. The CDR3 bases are TGTGCCAGCAGCCAATCCCGACAGCTCACTGAAGCTTTCTTT.

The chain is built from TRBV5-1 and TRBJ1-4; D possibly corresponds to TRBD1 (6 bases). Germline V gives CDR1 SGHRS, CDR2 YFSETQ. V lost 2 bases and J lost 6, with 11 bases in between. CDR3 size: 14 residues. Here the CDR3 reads CASSLQGVDEKLFF. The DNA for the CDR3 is TGCGCCAGCAGCTTACAGGGTGTGGATGAAAAACTGTTTTTT.

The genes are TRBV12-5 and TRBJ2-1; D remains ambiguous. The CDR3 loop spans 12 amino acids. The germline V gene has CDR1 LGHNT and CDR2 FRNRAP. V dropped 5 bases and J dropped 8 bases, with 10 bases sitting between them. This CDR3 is CASGPDWHEQFF. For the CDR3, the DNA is TGTGCTAGTGGTCCCGACTGGCATGAGCAGTTCTTC.

This CDR3 reads CASSLGAPKLFF. The CDR3 bases are TGTGCCAGCAGCTTAGGGGCGCCTAAGCTGTTTTTT. V usage is TRBV7-2 and J usage is TRBJ2-2; no definite D call. This CDR3 region has 12 residues. CDR1 is SGHTA, CDR2 FQGNSA, per germline. The V end lost 1 base, the J end lost 12 bases, and 9 bases lay between the germline ends.

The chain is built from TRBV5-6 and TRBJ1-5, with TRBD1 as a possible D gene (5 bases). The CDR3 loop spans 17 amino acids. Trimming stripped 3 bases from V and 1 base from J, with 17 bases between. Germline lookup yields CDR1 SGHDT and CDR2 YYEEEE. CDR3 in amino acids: CASSSATQDLSNQPQHF. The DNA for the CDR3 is TGTGCCAGCAGCTCCGCGACACAGGATTTAAGCAATCAGCCCCAGCATTTT.

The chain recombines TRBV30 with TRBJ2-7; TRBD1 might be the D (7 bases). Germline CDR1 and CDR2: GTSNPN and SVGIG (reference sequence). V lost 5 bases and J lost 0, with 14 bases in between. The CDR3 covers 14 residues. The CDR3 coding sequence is TGTGCCTGGGCGAGGAGGGACAGCTCCTACGAGCAGTACTTC. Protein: CAWARRDSSYEQYF. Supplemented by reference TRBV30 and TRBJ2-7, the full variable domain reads SQTIHQWPATLVQPVGSPLSLECTVEGTSNPNLYWYRQAAGRGLQLLFYSVGIGQISSEVPQNLSASRPQDRQFILSSKKLLLSDSGFYLCAWARRDSSYEQYFGPGTRLTVT.

CDR3 sequence reads: CASSLAPHEGQSYEQYF. The DNA for the CDR3 is TGTGCCAGCAGCTTGGCCCCACACGAGGGACAGTCCTACGAGCAGTACTTC. The V and J genes are TRBV5-6 and TRBJ2-7; 7 bases fit TRBD1. The germline V gene has CDR1 SGHDT and CDR2 YYEEEE. J lost 1 base, V lost 0 bases, and 10 bases had no gene match. The CDR3 spans 17 residues.

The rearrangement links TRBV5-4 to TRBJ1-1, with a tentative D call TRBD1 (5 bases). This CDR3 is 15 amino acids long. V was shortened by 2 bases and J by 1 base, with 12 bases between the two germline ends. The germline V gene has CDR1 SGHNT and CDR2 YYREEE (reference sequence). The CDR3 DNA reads TGTGCCAGCAGCTTAGGGTTCGGGGGGAACACTGAAGCTTTCTTT. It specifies CASSLGFGGNTEAFF.

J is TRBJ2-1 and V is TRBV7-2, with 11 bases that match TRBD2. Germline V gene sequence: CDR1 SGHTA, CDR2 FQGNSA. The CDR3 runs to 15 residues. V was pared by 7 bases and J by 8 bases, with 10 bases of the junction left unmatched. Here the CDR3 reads CASTPQLAGEHEQFF. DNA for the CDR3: TGTGCCAGCACCCCTCAACTAGCGGGAGAGCATGAGCAGTTCTTC.

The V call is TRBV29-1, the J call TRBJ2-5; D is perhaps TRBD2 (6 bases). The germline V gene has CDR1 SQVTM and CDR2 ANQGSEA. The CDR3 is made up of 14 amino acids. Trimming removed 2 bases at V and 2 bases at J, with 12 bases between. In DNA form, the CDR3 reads TGCAGCGTTGAAAGAATAGCGGTACAAGAGACCCAGTACTTC. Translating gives CSVERIAVQETQYF.